These 16 T cell receptor beta chains were all obtained from the same sample, sequenced in a study of control samples from healthy donors and cancer patients. Generated by immunoSEQ multiplex PCR, the TCRdb table keeps only in-frame clones and is missing some. The profile shows nearly 200,000 clones, roughly nine tenths of them singletons. The sequenced sample consisted of blood. The receptors were gathered from a man under 40 in good health.

V usage is TRBV5-1 and J usage is TRBJ2-1; D might be TRBD1 (5 bases). The CDR3 sequence is 15 residues long. In germline, CDR1 is SGHRS, CDR2 YFSETQ. The germline V and J ends were trimmed by 0 bases and 3 bases, with 10 bases remaining between them. CDR3 coding DNA: TGCGCCAGCAGCTTGGGGCAGGGTAGCTACAATGAGCAGTTCTTC. Amino acids: CASSLGQGSYNEQFF.

V is TRBV19 and J is TRBJ1-2; TRBD1 is a possible D gene (5 bases). The length of the CDR3 is 16 residues. The germline CDR1 and CDR2 sequences are LNHDA and SQIVND (reference sequence). Trimming took off 7 bases at V and 2 bases at J, with 20 bases between the two ends. CDR3 sequence: CASTLALGAGNYGYTF. The DNA for the CDR3 is TGTGCCAGTACTTTAGCCCTCGGGGCAGGGAACTATGGCTACACCTTC.

The gene calls are TRBV19 and TRBJ1-1; TRBD1 is a possible D gene (5 bases). Trimming removed 6 bases from V and 2 bases from J, with 13 bases in between. Germline V CDR1 and CDR2: LNHDA, SQIVND (reference sequence). CDR3 size: 14 residues. The CDR3, as DNA: TGTGCCAGTAGCCCCCCCGACAGAAACACTGAAGCTTTCTTT. This translates into CASSPPDRNTEAFF.

The rearrangement joins TRBV2 to TRBJ1-1; perhaps TRBD1 as D (5 bases). The CDR3 is made up of 13 amino acids. Trimming shortened V by 11 bases and J by 9 bases, and 22 bases separated the two germline ends. Germline V lookup: CDR1 SNHLY, CDR2 FYNNEI. CDR3 bases: TGTGCCGGTGGGGCCGAGCACTCGACCCAAGCTTTCTTT. Its protein product is CAGGAEHSTQAFF.

This chain joins TRBV5-4 and TRBJ2-2; weak D call: TRBD2 (5 bases). V shed 3 bases and J shed 0 bases, with 12 bases lying between them. This CDR3 contains 16 residues. Germline loops: CDR1 SGHNT, CDR2 YYREEE (reference sequence). The DNA of the CDR3 is TGTGCCAGCAGCTCCTCGGGGTGGCCGAACACCGGGGAGCTGTTTTTT. This translates into CASSSSGWPNTGELFF.

The rearrangement links TRBV24-1 to TRBJ2-7; 10 nucleotides match TRBD2. Losses at the gene ends were 8 bases for V and 5 bases for J; bases not matched to a gene: 5. The CDR3 has 13 residues. The V gene's germline CDR1 is KGHDR and CDR2 SFDVKD. This CDR3 is CATKQRGGDEQYF. The DNA for the CDR3 is TGTGCCACCAAGCAGCGGGGGGGGGACGAGCAGTACTTC.

CDR3 coding DNA: TGTGCCAGCAGCTTAGGCGATACTGGAAACACCATATATTTT. Translating it yields CASSLGDTGNTIYF. The chain joins TRBV11-2 to TRBJ1-3; no firm D call. This CDR3 is 14 amino acids long. V dropped 1 base and J dropped 2 bases, with 6 bases sitting between them. The germline V gene encodes CDR1 SGHAT and CDR2 FQNNGV.

V and J are TRBV5-6 and TRBJ2-7; a weak D match, TRBD2 (6 bases). Germline-derived CDR1 and CDR2 are SGHDT and YYEEEE. The CDR3 has 14 amino acids. Trimming removed 1 base at V and 0 bases at J, with 8 bases between. The chain's CDR3 is CASSLIGSSYEQYF. CDR3 sequence (DNA): TGTGCCAGCAGCTTGATCGGGAGCTCCTACGAGCAGTACTTC.

V gene TRBV19 combines with J gene TRBJ1-2; 9 bases map to TRBD1. J gave up 3 bases and V 6 bases, and 11 bases lay outside the gene matches. The CDR3 is 16 amino acids. Germline values: CDR1 LNHDA, CDR2 SQIVND (reference sequence). This CDR3 reads CASSGRPGQGDYGYTF. The DNA of the CDR3 is TGTGCCAGTAGCGGGCGACCGGGACAGGGCGACTATGGCTACACCTTC.

Turning to this clone: Other nucleotide sequences in the sample specify the same CDR3. The rearrangement links TRBV6-5 to TRBJ2-7; 8 nucleotides match TRBD2. V lost 7 bases and J lost 6; bases outside the gene matches: 8. Looked up from germline, CDR1 is MNHEY and CDR2 is SVGAGI. CDR3 length: 13 amino acids. CDR3 coding DNA: TGTGCCAGCACCGGGACTAGTTGGTCCGAGCAGTACTTC. The encoded protein is CASTGTSWSEQYF.

The chain links TRBV19 to TRBJ1-5; no firm D call. V lost 5 bases to trimming and J lost 4 bases, with 9 bases between them. The CDR3 loop spans 13 amino acids. The V gene's germline CDR1 is LNHDA and CDR2 SQIVND (reference sequence). CDR3 residues: CASSWERNQPQHF. The CDR3 bases are TGTGCCAGTAGTTGGGAACGGAATCAGCCCCAGCATTTT.

This clone has only one observation. The rearrangement joins TRBV6-5 to TRBJ2-3, with D possibly TRBD1 on 6 matching bases. V dropped 6 bases and J dropped 3 bases, with 16 bases sitting between them. This CDR3 region has 15 residues. In germline, CDR1 is MNHEY, CDR2 SVGAGI. The CDR3 spells CASSHAQGQTDTQYF. The CDR3 bases are TGTGCCAGCAGCCACGCACAGGGTCAGACAGATACGCAGTATTTT.

This chain joins TRBV2 and TRBJ2-1; TRBD2 aligns across 13 bases. The CDR3 loop spans 14 amino acids. The trim removed 6 bases at V and 10 bases at J, leaving 6 bases unmatched. Per germline, CDR1 SNHLY and CDR2 FYNNEI. As DNA, the CDR3 is TGTGCCAGCAGCCCCCGGACTAGCGGGGGCGAGCAGTTCTTC. Protein sequence: CASSPRTSGGEQFF.

This clone has more than one count but fewer than ten. The rearrangement uses TRBV5-1 and TRBJ1-4; D possibly corresponds to TRBD1 (5 bases). The V gene's germline CDR1 is SGHRS and CDR2 YFSETQ. Trimming removed 4 bases from V and 0 bases from J, with 13 bases in between. CDR3 size: 16 residues. The CDR3 sequence: CASSPGDRATNEKLFF. CDR3 sequence (DNA): TGCGCCAGCAGCCCCGGCGACAGAGCAACTAATGAAAAACTGTTTTTT.

The chain joins TRBV7-6 to TRBJ1-1; a possible D gene is TRBD1 (6 bases). The V gene's germline CDR1 is SGHVS and CDR2 FNYEAQ. V was clipped by 5 bases and J by 6 bases, with 19 bases between them. The CDR3 consists of 15 residues. The CDR3 protein is CASSPRGALASEAFF. In DNA, the CDR3 is TGTGCCAGCAGCCCTCGGGGGGCTCTAGCATCTGAAGCTTTCTTT.

The rearrangement links TRBV5-1 to TRBJ1-2; D is unclear. V was cut by 0 bases and J by 5 bases, with 11 bases left in between. Germline lookup yields CDR1 SGHRS and CDR2 YFSETQ. The CDR3 has 14 residues. The CDR3 loop is CASSLVGRTYGYTF. CDR3 bases: TGCGCCAGCAGCTTGGTGGGCAGAACTTATGGCTACACCTTC.